This is a list of T cell receptor beta chains from one sample in a study of blood T cell repertoires in COVID-19. Profiled with immunoSEQ multiplex PCR; TCRdb holds only in-frame clones, not every one. The table shows 75,000 to 90,000 clones, with roughly 87% occurring only once. Source material: peripheral blood. These receptors came from a man between 18 and 29 years old with COVID-19, enrolled during active disease. The conserved cysteine and the conserved F or W are not part of the CDR3 here. Fields, in order: V gene, clone size, CDR3 protein. Clone size is given for some rows only: seen once, a few or many times, or a class if the clone is expanded.

v_gene: TRBV7-3; abundance: few; CDR3aa: ASSLNGRVDEQF
v_gene: TRBV19; abundance: -; CDR3aa: ASSGGTEESPLH
v_gene: TRBV19; abundance: once; CDR3aa: ASSTGQGRTNEKLF
v_gene: TRBV6-2/TRBV6-3; abundance: few; CDR3aa: ASSTQGVWSSSATEAF
v_gene: TRBV7-2; abundance: -; CDR3aa: ASSLGPSADTQY
v_gene: TRBV11-2; abundance: -; CDR3aa: ASSPSGFLSTDTQY
v_gene: TRBV5-4; abundance: -; CDR3aa: ASSLWGREEF
v_gene: TRBV28; abundance: -; CDR3aa: ASRRPGLAGVYEQY
v_gene: TRBV11-3; abundance: -; CDR3aa: ASSLVSGAEAF
v_gene: TRBV2; abundance: -; CDR3aa: ASGGEVEKLL
v_gene: TRBV9; abundance: -; CDR3aa: ASSPGLLDEQY
v_gene: TRBV7-2; abundance: -; CDR3aa: ASSLQGDSGNTIY
v_gene: TRBV2; abundance: -; CDR3aa: ASSEVDGGTYEQY
v_gene: TRBV5-4; abundance: -; CDR3aa: ASSSRLAGSLYTGELF
v_gene: TRBV9; abundance: -; CDR3aa: ASSEWGGGTGELF
v_gene: TRBV6-2/TRBV6-3; abundance: few; CDR3aa: ASSLTASVQTQY
v_gene: TRBV28; abundance: -; CDR3aa: ASTRTVSGNTIY
v_gene: TRBV27; abundance: -; CDR3aa: ASSLRLAGVGETQY
v_gene: TRBV9; abundance: -; CDR3aa: ASSVAASGRETQY
v_gene: TRBV4-3; abundance: -; CDR3aa: ASSQKTGVGANVLT
v_gene: TRBV5-8; abundance: -; CDR3aa: ASSVGTSENNEQF
v_gene: TRBV5-1; abundance: -; CDR3aa: ASHPPGQSNEAF
v_gene: TRBV6-9; abundance: -; CDR3aa: ASSYSVTYNEQF
v_gene: TRBV5-1; abundance: -; CDR3aa: ASSATGNYGYT
v_gene: TRBV7-2; abundance: -; CDR3aa: ASSRNPQGSYEQY
v_gene: TRBV6-6; abundance: -; CDR3aa: ASSYSPAGQVYEQY
v_gene: TRBV4-3; abundance: -; CDR3aa: ASSQGGHEQF
v_gene: TRBV18; abundance: -; CDR3aa: ASSPRLAGGPYEQF
v_gene: TRBV13; abundance: -; CDR3aa: ASTSYRAMRDREFW
v_gene: TRBV4-1; abundance: once; CDR3aa: ASSQVGVSGYT
v_gene: TRBV9; abundance: -; CDR3aa: ASSARTGRDSPLH
v_gene: TRBV27; abundance: -; CDR3aa: ASGLQGSSYNSPLH
v_gene: TRBV19; abundance: -; CDR3aa: ASGIPTSGQETQY
v_gene: TRBV24-1; abundance: -; CDR3aa: ATSTSGATYNEQF
v_gene: TRBV5-4; abundance: -; CDR3aa: ASSSDRDFSYNEQF
v_gene: TRBV27; abundance: -; CDR3aa: ASSLRAGRPQH
v_gene: TRBV14; abundance: -; CDR3aa: ASSQDALLNTEAF
v_gene: TRBV28; abundance: -; CDR3aa: ASSTSGASGPSYNEQF
v_gene: TRBV5-6; abundance: -; CDR3aa: ASSLIDRDNEQY
v_gene: TRBV19; abundance: -; CDR3aa: AGLTGDFTGELF
v_gene: TRBV27; abundance: -; CDR3aa: ASSRASGKTGELF
v_gene: TRBV24-1; abundance: -; CDR3aa: ATSGQGGGYT
v_gene: TRBV20-1; abundance: -; CDR3aa: SASSAVLPYGYT
v_gene: TRBV4-2; abundance: -; CDR3aa: ASSQGDRSLYEQY
v_gene: TRBV30; abundance: -; CDR3aa: ALSLGGGETQY
v_gene: TRBV6-5; abundance: -; CDR3aa: ASRGVNYGYT
v_gene: TRBV27; abundance: -; CDR3aa: ASSSTQGLYNEQF
v_gene: TRBV2; abundance: -; CDR3aa: ASSVEEDQPQH
v_gene: TRBV6-5; abundance: -; CDR3aa: ASTKREPSTGELF
v_gene: TRBV7-2; abundance: -; CDR3aa: ASSPQYQGEQY
v_gene: TRBV30; abundance: -; CDR3aa: AWKGQGGQPQH
v_gene: TRBV28; abundance: -; CDR3aa: ASSLLSNTGELF
v_gene: TRBV9; abundance: -; CDR3aa: ASSATRRAGGPSYNEQF